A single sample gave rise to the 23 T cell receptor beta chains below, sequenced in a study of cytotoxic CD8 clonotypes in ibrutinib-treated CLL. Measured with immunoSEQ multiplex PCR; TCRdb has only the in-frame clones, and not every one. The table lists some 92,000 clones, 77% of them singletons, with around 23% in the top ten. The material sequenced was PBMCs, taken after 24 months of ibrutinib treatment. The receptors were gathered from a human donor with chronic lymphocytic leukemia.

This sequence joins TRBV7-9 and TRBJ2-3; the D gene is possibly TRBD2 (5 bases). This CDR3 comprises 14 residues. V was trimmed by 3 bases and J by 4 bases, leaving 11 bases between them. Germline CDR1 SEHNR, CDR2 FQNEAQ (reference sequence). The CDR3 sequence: CASSLRTGADTQYF. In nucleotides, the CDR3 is TGTGCCAGCAGCTTGCGGACCGGGGCAGATACGCAGTATTTT.

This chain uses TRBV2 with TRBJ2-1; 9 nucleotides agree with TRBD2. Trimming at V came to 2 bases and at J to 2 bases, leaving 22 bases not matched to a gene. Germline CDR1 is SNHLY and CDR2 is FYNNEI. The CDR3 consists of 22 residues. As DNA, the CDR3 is TGTGCCAGCAGTGAACTCGACAGCTTTCTCCGGGGCCTAGCGGGACCCTACAATGAGCAGTTCTTC. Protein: CASSELDSFLRGLAGPYNEQFF.

The chain's CDR3 is CASSLWQGREELFF. The CDR3 coding sequence is TGTGCCAGCAGTTTATGGCAGGGGCGGGAGGAGCTGTTTTTT. The V call is TRBV28, the J call TRBJ2-2, with D possibly called TRBD1 or TRBD2 (6 bases each). V was clipped by 0 bases and J by 10 bases, with 12 bases between them. Germline loops: CDR1 MDHEN, CDR2 SYDVKM. This CDR3 spans 14 amino acids.

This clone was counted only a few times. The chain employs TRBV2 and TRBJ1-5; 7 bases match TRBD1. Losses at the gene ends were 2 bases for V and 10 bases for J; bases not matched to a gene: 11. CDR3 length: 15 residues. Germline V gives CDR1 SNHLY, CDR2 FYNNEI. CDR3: CASSEWTGGGKPQHF. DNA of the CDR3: TGTGCCAGCAGTGAATGGACAGGCGGGGGGAAACCCCAGCATTTT.

CDR3 residues: CSVERGGNIQYF. The CDR3 nucleotides read TGCAGCGTTGAAAGGGGTGGAAACATTCAGTACTTC. V is TRBV29-1 and J is TRBJ2-4, with D maybe TRBD1 (5 bases). The length of the CDR3 is 12 residues. The V end lost 2 bases, the J end lost 6 bases, and 8 bases lay between the germline ends. In germline, CDR1 is SQVTM, CDR2 ANQGSEA.

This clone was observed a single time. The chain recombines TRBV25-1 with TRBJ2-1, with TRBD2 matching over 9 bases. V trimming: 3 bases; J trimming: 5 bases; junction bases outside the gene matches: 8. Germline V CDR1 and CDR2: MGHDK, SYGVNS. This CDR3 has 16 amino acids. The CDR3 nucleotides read TGTGCCAGCAGTGACCTGGGGGCGGGGGGGCACAATGAGCAGTTCTTC. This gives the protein CASSDLGAGGHNEQFF.

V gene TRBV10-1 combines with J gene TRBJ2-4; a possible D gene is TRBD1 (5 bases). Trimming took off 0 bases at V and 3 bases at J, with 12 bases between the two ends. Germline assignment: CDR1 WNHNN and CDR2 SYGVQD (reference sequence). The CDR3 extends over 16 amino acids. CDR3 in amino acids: CASSESRGSGKNIQYF. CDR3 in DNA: TGCGCCAGCAGTGAGTCAAGGGGTTCCGGCAAAAACATTCAGTACTTC.

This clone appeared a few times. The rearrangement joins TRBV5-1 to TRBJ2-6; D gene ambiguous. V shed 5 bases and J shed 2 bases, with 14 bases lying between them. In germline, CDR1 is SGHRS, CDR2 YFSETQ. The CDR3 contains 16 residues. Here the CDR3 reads CASRMGLGTGANVLTF. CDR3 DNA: TGCGCCAGCAGGATGGGGTTAGGTACTGGGGCCAACGTCCTGACTTTC.

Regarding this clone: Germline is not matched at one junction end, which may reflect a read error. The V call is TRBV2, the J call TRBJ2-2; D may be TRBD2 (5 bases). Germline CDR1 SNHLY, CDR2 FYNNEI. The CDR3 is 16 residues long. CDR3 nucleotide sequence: TGTGCCAGCACTGAAGAATGGAGGAGTAACACCGGGGAGCTGTTTTTT. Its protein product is CASTEEWRSNTGELFF.

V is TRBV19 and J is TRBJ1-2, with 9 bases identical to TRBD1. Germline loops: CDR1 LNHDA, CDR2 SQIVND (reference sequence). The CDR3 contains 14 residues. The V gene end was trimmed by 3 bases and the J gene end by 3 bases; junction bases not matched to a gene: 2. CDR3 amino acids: CASSIDRGDYGYTF. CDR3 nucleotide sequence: TGTGCCAGTAGTATTGACAGGGGGGACTATGGCTACACCTTC.

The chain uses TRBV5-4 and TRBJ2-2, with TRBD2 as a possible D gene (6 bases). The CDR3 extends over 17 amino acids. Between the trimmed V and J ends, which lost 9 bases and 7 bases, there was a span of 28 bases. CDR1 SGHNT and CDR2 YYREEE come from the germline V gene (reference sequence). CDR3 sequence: CAIPLSGQSRRDGELFF. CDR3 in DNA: TGTGCCATCCCCCTTTCCGGGCAATCGAGGCGGGACGGGGAGCTGTTTTTT.

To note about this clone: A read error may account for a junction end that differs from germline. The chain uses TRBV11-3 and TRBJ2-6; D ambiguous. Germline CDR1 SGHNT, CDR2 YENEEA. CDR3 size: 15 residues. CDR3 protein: CASSSHEGGANVLTF. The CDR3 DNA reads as TGTGCCAGTAGCTCTCATGAAGGGGGGGCCAACGTCCTGACTTTC.

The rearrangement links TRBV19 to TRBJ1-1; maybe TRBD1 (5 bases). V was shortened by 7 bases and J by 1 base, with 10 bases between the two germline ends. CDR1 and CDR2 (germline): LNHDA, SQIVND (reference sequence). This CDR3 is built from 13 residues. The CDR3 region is CASTKGPNTEAFF. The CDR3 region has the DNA TGTGCCAGTACCAAGGGGCCGAACACTGAAGCTTTCTTT.

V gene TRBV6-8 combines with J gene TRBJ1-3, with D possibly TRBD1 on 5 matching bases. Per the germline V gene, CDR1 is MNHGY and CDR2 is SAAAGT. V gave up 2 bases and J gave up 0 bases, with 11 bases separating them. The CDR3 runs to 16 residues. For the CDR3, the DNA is TGTGCCAGCAGTTACGACAGTACCCCCTCTGGAAACACCATATATTTT. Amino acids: CASSYDSTPSGNTIYF.

CDR3 amino acids: CASASLGGSGNTIYF. The CDR3 nucleotides are TGTGCCAGCGCGTCGTTGGGGGGCTCTGGAAACACCATATATTTT. V usage is TRBV10-3 and J usage is TRBJ1-3; possibly TRBD1 for D (5 bases). This CDR3 spans 15 amino acids. Germline V gene lookup returns CDR1 ENHRY and CDR2 SYGVKD. V shed 10 bases and J shed 0 bases, with 16 bases lying between them.

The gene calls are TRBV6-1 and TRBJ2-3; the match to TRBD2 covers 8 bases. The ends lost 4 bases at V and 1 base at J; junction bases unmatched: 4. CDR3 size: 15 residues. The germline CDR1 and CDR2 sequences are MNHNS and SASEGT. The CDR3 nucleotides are TGTGCCAGCAGTGTGGTTAGCGGGGGCACAGATACGCAGTATTTT. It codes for CASSVVSGGTDTQYF.

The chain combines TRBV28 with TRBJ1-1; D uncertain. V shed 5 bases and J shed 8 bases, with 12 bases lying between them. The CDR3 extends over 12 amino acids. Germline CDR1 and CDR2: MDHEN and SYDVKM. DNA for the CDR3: TGTGCCAGCAGTCCCACGGTCCGGGAAGCTTTCTTT. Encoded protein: CASSPTVREAFF.

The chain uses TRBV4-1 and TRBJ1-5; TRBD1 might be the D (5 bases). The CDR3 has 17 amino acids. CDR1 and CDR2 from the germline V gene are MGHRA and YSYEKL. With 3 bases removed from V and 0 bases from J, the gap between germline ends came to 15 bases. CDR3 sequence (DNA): TGCGCCAGCAGCCATTCCAGGGATAGGAATAGCAATCAGCCCCAGCATTTT. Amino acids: CASSHSRDRNSNQPQHF.

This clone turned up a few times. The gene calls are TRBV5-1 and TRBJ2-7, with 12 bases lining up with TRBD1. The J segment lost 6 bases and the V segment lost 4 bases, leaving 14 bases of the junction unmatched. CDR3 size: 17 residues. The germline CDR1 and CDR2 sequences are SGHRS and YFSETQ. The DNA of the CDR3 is TGCGCCAGCAGCCCGGGACAGGGGGCTCCATGGGGTGGCGAGCAGTACTTC. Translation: CASSPGQGAPWGGEQYF. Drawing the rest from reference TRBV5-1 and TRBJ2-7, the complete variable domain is KAGVTQTPRYLIKTRGQQVTLSCSPISGHRSVSWYQQTPGQGLQFLFEYFSETQRNKGNFPGRFSGRQFSNSRSEMNVSTLELGDSALYLCASSPGQGAPWGGEQYFGPGTRLTVT.

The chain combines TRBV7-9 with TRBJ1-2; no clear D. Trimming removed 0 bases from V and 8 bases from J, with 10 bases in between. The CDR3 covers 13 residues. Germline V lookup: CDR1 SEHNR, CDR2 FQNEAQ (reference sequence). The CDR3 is CASSLARGNGYTF. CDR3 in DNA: TGTGCCAGCAGCTTAGCGCGCGGGAACGGCTACACCTTC.

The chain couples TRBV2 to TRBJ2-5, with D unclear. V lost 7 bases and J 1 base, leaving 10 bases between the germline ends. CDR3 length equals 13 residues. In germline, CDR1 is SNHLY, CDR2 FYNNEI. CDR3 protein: CASNPYFQETQYF. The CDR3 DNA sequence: TGTGCCAGCAATCCGTACTTCCAAGAGACCCAGTACTTC.

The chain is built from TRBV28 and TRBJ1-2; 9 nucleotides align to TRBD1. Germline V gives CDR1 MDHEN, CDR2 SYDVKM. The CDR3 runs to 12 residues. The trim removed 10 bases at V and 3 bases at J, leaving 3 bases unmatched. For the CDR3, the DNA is TGTGCCATCCGGACAGGGGACTATGGCTACACCTTC. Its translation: CAIRTGDYGYTF.

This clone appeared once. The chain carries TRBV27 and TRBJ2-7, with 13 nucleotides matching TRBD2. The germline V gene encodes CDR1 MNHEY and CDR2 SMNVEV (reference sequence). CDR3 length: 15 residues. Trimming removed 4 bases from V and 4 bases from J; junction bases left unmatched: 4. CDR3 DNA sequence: TGTGCCAGCAGTTATACTAGCGGGGGGGCGTACGAGCAGTACTTC. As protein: CASSYTSGGAYEQYF.